What follows are 14 T cell receptor beta chains derived from one specimen sequenced in a study of beta chain features in type 1 diabetes. These receptors are not linked to any known antigen. All of the isolated RNA was reverse transcribed, so expressed TCRB transcripts were sequenced. Some clones are missing from TCRdb's copy, which holds only in-frame ones; the method was immunoSEQ multiplex PCR. The repertoire holds roughly 350,000 clones, with 8.5% to 10% as singletons. Study conclusions and caveats: Significant though moderate, a shortening of TCRB CDR3s appeared in all four CD4+ subsets of Type 1 diabetes patients.

The sequencing sample was made of central memory CD4+ T cells from blood. The receptors here all came from a young man with type 1 diabetes.

Only a few counts were recorded for this clone. The chain has TRBV6-1 and TRBJ2-1; D might be TRBD1 (6 bases). This CDR3 is 11 amino acids long. The germline V gene encodes CDR1 MNHNS and CDR2 SASEGT. Trimming took off 8 bases at V and 15 bases at J, with 17 bases between the two ends. CDR3 sequence reads: CASSGGYSWFF. CDR3 DNA: TGTGCCAGCTCTGGGGGCTATTCTTGGTTCTTC.

J is TRBJ2-4 and V is TRBV23-1; weak D call: TRBD2 (7 bases). TRBV23-1 is known as an ORF, though its function is uncertain. Trimming pared 0 bases from V and 7 bases from J, leaving 19 bases between. This CDR3 has 17 amino acids. The CDR3 nucleotides are TGCGCCAGCAGTCAATCGGGGGGGGGCTCCCCGGCGAACATTCAGTACTTC. It encodes CASSQSGGGSPANIQYF.

A word on this clone: Within the sample, other DNA sequences also encode this same CDR3. The chain recombines TRBV7-9 with TRBJ2-7; a weak D match, TRBD2 (5 bases). V was pared by 1 base and J by 2 bases, with 9 bases between. CDR1 and CDR2 from the germline V gene are SEHNR and FQNEAQ (reference sequence). CDR3 length: 14 amino acids. The CDR3 sequence: CASSLGTAAYEQYF. In DNA, the CDR3 is TGTGCCAGCAGCTTAGGAACAGCGGCCTACGAGCAGTACTTC.

The rearrangement joins TRBV4-1 to TRBJ2-5; D is ambiguous. CDR1 is MGHRA, CDR2 YSYEKL, per germline. V lost 7 bases to trimming and J lost 4 bases, with 25 bases between them. The CDR3 consists of 17 residues. As DNA, the CDR3 is TGCGCCAGCACCCCAAGTCCAGCGCCCCTAGGGCGAGAGACCCAGTACTTC. Protein: CASTPSPAPLGRETQYF.

This clone was recorded at least ten times. The chain is built from TRBV19 and TRBJ1-1; 9 bases match TRBD1. Germline assignment: CDR1 LNHDA and CDR2 SQIVND (reference sequence). V lost 7 bases and J lost 1; bases outside the gene matches: 7. The CDR3 is 15 residues long. The CDR3 protein is CASTLKTGGNTEAFF. The CDR3 DNA reads as TGTGCCAGTACCCTGAAGACAGGGGGGAACACTGAAGCTTTCTTT.

This clone showed up just a few times. The V call is TRBV29-1, the J call TRBJ1-1; tentative D call: TRBD1 (5 bases). This CDR3 comprises 12 residues. V was cut by 4 bases and J by 3 bases, with 9 bases left in between. The germline V gene has CDR1 SQVTM and CDR2 ANQGSEA. This chain's CDR3 is CSVVRGHTEAFF. CDR3 bases: TGCAGCGTTGTTAGGGGACACACTGAAGCTTTCTTT.

This rearrangement joins TRBV5-4 to TRBJ1-5; 9 bases are shared with TRBD1. The germline V gene encodes CDR1 SGHNT and CDR2 YYREEE (reference sequence). The J segment lost 6 bases and the V segment lost 4 bases, leaving 8 bases of the junction unmatched. The CDR3 length is 15 residues. The chain's CDR3 is CASSPGQGTAQPQHF. In DNA form, the CDR3 reads TGTGCCAGCAGCCCGGGACAGGGTACTGCTCAGCCCCAGCATTTT. Using reference TRBV5-4 and TRBJ1-5 for the parts outside the CDR3, the full variable domain is ETGVTQSPTHLIKTRGQQVTLRCSSQSGHNTVSWYQQALGQGPQFIFQYYREEENGRGNFPPRFSGLQFPNYSSELNVNALELDDSALYLCASSPGQGTAQPQHFGDGTRLSIL.

This chain links TRBV27 with TRBJ2-2; TRBD1 matches 7 bases. CDR1 is MNHEY and CDR2 is SMNVEV in the germline V gene (reference sequence). The CDR3 totals 15 residues. Losses at the gene ends were 2 bases for V and 7 bases for J; bases not matched to a gene: 7. This chain's CDR3 is CASSLKQGRIGELFF. The CDR3 nucleotides are TGTGCCAGCAGTTTAAAACAGGGGAGAATCGGGGAGCTGTTTTTT.

This clone was detected a few times. The chain employs TRBV29-1 and TRBJ1-1; 10 nucleotides line up with TRBD1. This CDR3 has 15 amino acids. The ends lost 7 bases at V and 6 bases at J; junction bases unmatched: 14. CDR1 and CDR2 from the germline V gene are SQVTM and ANQGSEA. The CDR3 reads CSAGTGDLGGAEAFF. The CDR3 DNA reads TGCAGCGCAGGGACAGGGGACCTCGGGGGGGCTGAAGCTTTCTTT.

The rearrangement joins TRBV28 to TRBJ1-3; D ambiguous. Germline lookup yields CDR1 MDHEN and CDR2 SYDVKM. The ends were cut back, 10 bases at V and 4 bases at J, with 8 bases in the middle. The CDR3 totals 11 residues. This chain's CDR3 is CATADGNTIYF. CDR3 DNA: TGTGCCACTGCTGACGGAAACACCATATATTTT.

J is TRBJ2-1 and V is TRBV6-5; maybe TRBD2 (6 bases). The germline V and J ends were trimmed by 7 bases and 3 bases, with 13 bases remaining between them. The germline CDR1 and CDR2 sequences are MNHEY and SVGAGI. The CDR3 is 14 residues long. CDR3 DNA: TGTGCCAGCAACCAGCCCGGGAGCTACAATGAGCAGTTCTTC. Amino acids: CASNQPGSYNEQFF.

The chain is built from TRBV28 and TRBJ2-7; TRBD1 is a possible D gene (6 bases). Per germline, CDR1 MDHEN and CDR2 SYDVKM. The V and J ends lost 4 bases and 3 bases respectively, with 16 bases between them. The CDR3 has 15 amino acids. CDR3 DNA: TGTGCCAGCAGTTCACCGGGACAAAATCACTACGAGCAGTACTTC. Translated: CASSSPGQNHYEQYF.

This clone was observed many times. V gene TRBV27 combines with J gene TRBJ2-2; unclear D gene. V was pared by 4 bases and J by 1 base, with 7 bases between. The germline V gene has CDR1 MNHEY and CDR2 SMNVEV (reference sequence). The CDR3 has 14 amino acids. The CDR3 sequence is CASSSKGNTGELFF. As DNA, the CDR3 is TGTGCCAGCAGTTCCAAGGGGAACACCGGGGAGCTGTTTTTT.

This clone was found a few times. The chain recombines TRBV6-5 with TRBJ2-3, with D possibly TRBD2 on 5 matching bases. This CDR3 contains 15 residues. Germline assignment: CDR1 MNHEY and CDR2 SVGAGI. V lost 0 bases and J 0 bases, leaving 7 bases between the germline ends. The CDR3 nucleotides read TGTGCCAGCAGTTACTCGTGGACTAGCACAGATACGCAGTATTTT. This codes for CASSYSWTSTDTQYF.